This passage covers 23 T cell receptor beta chains from one sample sequenced in a study of neurological immune-mediated disorders. TCRdb analysed the 5' RACE reads with MiXCR anew, one entry per CDR3 protein. The sample consists of roughly 47,000 distinct CDR3 sequences, 3.5% to 5% of them appearing once. Sequencing used PBMCs. These receptors originate from a woman aged 60 to 75 with multiple sclerosis.

This clonotype was counted ten times or more. The rearrangement uses TRBV29-1 and TRBJ2-1, with 13 bases lining up with TRBD2. The CDR3 is made up of 14 amino acids. Trimming removed 7 bases from V and 7 bases from J; junction bases left unmatched: 7. Germline assignment: CDR1 SQVTM and CDR2 ANQGSEA. In DNA, the CDR3 is TGCAGCGGAAAGGGACTAGCGGGATGGAATGAGCAGTTCTTC. Translating gives CSGKGLAGWNEQFF.

The chain is built from TRBV4-2 and TRBJ2-3, with D perhaps TRBD1 (7 bases). Trimming pared 3 bases from V and 4 bases from J, leaving 14 bases between. Germline CDR1 and CDR2: LGHNA and YNFKEQ. CDR3 length equals 15 residues. CDR3 in DNA: TGTGCCAGCAGCCACCCAGGGGGGAGAGCAGATACGCAGTATTTT. Its translation: CASSHPGGRADTQYF.

This clonotype has at least ten counts. The chain carries TRBV20-1 and TRBJ2-1; 14 bases map to TRBD2. J was trimmed by 6 bases and V by 2 bases; bases with no gene match: 3. CDR3 length: 15 residues. Germline CDR1 reads DFQATT; CDR2 reads SNEGSKA (reference sequence). Here the CDR3 reads CSARPGLAGVNEQFF. The CDR3 DNA reads TGCAGTGCTAGACCGGGACTAGCGGGAGTCAATGAGCAGTTCTTC.

This clonotype has only a few counts. One end of the junction does not line up with germline, which may come from a read error. The chain combines TRBV6-5 with TRBJ2-4; 7 bases are a match to TRBD1. This CDR3 comprises 15 residues. Germline-derived CDR1 and CDR2 are MNHEY and SVGAGI. CDR3 DNA: TGTGCCAGCAGTTACTCCCCCGACAGGGTAACACCGCTGCACTTC. Its protein product is CASSYSPDRVTPLHF.

This clonotype was detected ten times or more. The V gene is TRBV2, the J gene TRBJ2-3; D is unresolved. This CDR3 has 13 residues. V was cut by 6 bases and J by 6 bases, with 13 bases left in between. Per the germline V gene, CDR1 is SNHLY and CDR2 is FYNNEI. CDR3 in amino acids: CASSLGPYDTQYF. CDR3 DNA sequence: TGTGCCAGCAGCCTTGGACCCTACGATACGCAGTATTTT.

This clonotype appeared many times. The chain recombines TRBV4-3 with TRBJ2-2; D not resolved. CDR1 and CDR2 from the germline V gene are LGHNA and YSLEER. There are 14 residues in the CDR3. Trimming shortened V by 0 bases and J by 1 base, and 3 bases separated the two germline ends. The CDR3 reads CASSQDWNTGELFF. The CDR3, as DNA: TGCGCCAGCAGCCAAGATTGGAACACCGGGGAGCTGTTTTTT.

This clonotype came up many times. CDR3 sequence: CASSVVGTSGGSLRNEQFF. CDR3 bases: TGTGCCAGCAGCGTAGTGGGGACTAGCGGGGGGAGTCTTCGGAATGAGCAGTTCTTC. This chain connects TRBV9 to TRBJ2-1, with TRBD2 matching 15 bases. The trim removed 0 bases at V and 7 bases at J, leaving 11 bases unmatched. Germline V gene data show CDR1 as SGDLS and CDR2 as YYNGEE. The CDR3 runs 19 residues. Using reference TRBV9 and TRBJ2-1 for the parts outside the CDR3, the full variable domain is DSGVTQTPKHLITATGQRVTLRCSPRSGDLSVYWYQQSLDQGLQFLIQYYNGEERAKGNILERFSAQQFPDLHSELNLSSLELGDSALYFCASSVVGTSGGSLRNEQFFGPGTRLTVL.

This clonotype was counted a few times. The chain links TRBV9 to TRBJ2-2, with 8 nucleotides matching TRBD2. The CDR3 consists of 15 residues. CDR1 and CDR2 from the germline V gene are SGDLS and YYNGEE. The trim removed 4 bases at V and 4 bases at J, leaving 6 bases unmatched. The CDR3 loop is CASSRGGVSTGELFF. For the CDR3, the DNA is TGTGCCAGCAGCCGGGGGGGTGTGAGCACCGGGGAGCTGTTTTTT.

This clonotype occurred many times. V gene TRBV3-1 combines with J gene TRBJ2-5; possibly TRBD1 or TRBD2 for D (5 bases each). The V gene's germline CDR1 is LGHDT and CDR2 YNNKEL (reference sequence). The V and J ends lost 3 bases and 5 bases respectively, with 19 bases between them. This CDR3 spans 16 amino acids. Written as DNA, the CDR3 is TGTGCCAGCAGCCATCATAGAGAGGGGCTAGGGGAGACCCAGTACTTC. It specifies CASSHHREGLGETQYF.

This clonotype was seen a handful of times. As the CDR3 is not closed by the conserved phenylalanine or tryptophan, this likely results from a read error. The rearrangement joins TRBV12-3 or TRBV12-4 to TRBJ2-5; 7 nucleotides agree with TRBD2. The CDR3 has 16 residues. The V gene end was trimmed by 6 bases and the J gene end by 2 bases; junction bases not matched to a gene: 12. The CDR3 DNA reads TGTGCCAGCAGCCACCGGGGGGTTGCCGCTCAAGAGACCCAGTACCTC. Translating gives CASSHRGVAAQETQYL.

The chain employs TRBV18 and TRBJ1-5; possibly TRBD1 for D (6 bases). V was cut by 5 bases and J by 4 bases, with 12 bases left in between. The germline CDR1 and CDR2 sequences are KGHSH and LQKENI. This CDR3 is built from 14 residues. In nucleotides, the CDR3 is TGTGCCAGCTCAGCACAGGGTGGGAATCAGCCCCAGCATTTT. Protein sequence: CASSAQGGNQPQHF.

This clonotype occurred many times. This rearrangement joins TRBV9 to TRBJ2-1; D is uncertain. Trimming removed 0 bases from V and 9 bases from J, with 4 bases in between. Germline CDR1 and CDR2: SGDLS and YYNGEE. The CDR3 loop spans 11 amino acids. CDR3 coding DNA: TGTGCCAGCAGCGTAGGGGGTGAGCAGTTCTTC. Its translation is CASSVGGEQFF.

This clonotype was observed at least ten times. In DNA form, the CDR3 reads TGTGCCAGCAGCCCGAGTCCTAGCTCCTACAATGAGCAGTTCTTC. Amino acid sequence: CASSPSPSSYNEQFF. The genes are TRBV7-3 and TRBJ2-1; D gene ambiguous. Per the germline V gene, CDR1 is SGHTA and CDR2 is FQGTGA. The V end lost 5 bases, the J end lost 0 bases, and 11 bases lay between the germline ends. CDR3 size: 15 residues.

The chain uses TRBV10-2 and TRBJ2-1; 7 nucleotides match TRBD2. V trimming: 4 bases; J trimming: 2 bases; junction bases outside the gene matches: 5. This CDR3 contains 15 residues. Per germline, CDR1 WSHSY and CDR2 SAAADI. CDR3 sequence (DNA): TGCGCCAGCAGTGGTGGGAGGGGAGCCTACAATGAGCAGTTCTTC. Its translation: CASSGGRGAYNEQFF.

This clonotype was seen ten or more times. The J gene is TRBJ2-1, the V gene TRBV20-1, with 12 positions matching TRBD2. V dropped 0 bases and J dropped 5; count of bases not matched to a gene: 8. The germline V gene encodes CDR1 DFQATT and CDR2 SNEGSKA (reference sequence). The CDR3 covers 17 residues. As DNA, the CDR3 is TGCAGTGCTAGAGATCCGACTAGCGGGAGTATCCACAATGAGCAGTTCTTC. It is translated as CSARDPTSGSIHNEQFF.

CDR3 in amino acids: CASSADSSYNEQFF. DNA of the CDR3: TGTGCCAGCAGTGCAGACAGCTCCTACAATGAGCAGTTCTTC. The chain has TRBV25-1 and TRBJ2-1; a weak D match, TRBD1 (5 bases). Trimming shortened V by 4 bases and J by 0 bases, and 7 bases separated the two germline ends. CDR3 length: 14 amino acids. The germline V gene encodes CDR1 MGHDK and CDR2 SYGVNS.

This clonotype came up many times. As DNA, the CDR3 is TGTGCCAGCAGTTCCCCTTGGAATGAGCAGTTCTTC. This sequence encodes CASSSPWNEQFF. The chain is built from TRBV6-6 and TRBJ2-1; D not certain. The germline gives CDR1 MNHNY, CDR2 SVGAGI (reference sequence). This CDR3 contains 12 residues. V shed 4 bases and J shed 7 bases, with 8 bases lying between them.

This clonotype showed up many times. This chain joins TRBV5-1 and TRBJ1-2, with a weak D call TRBD1 (6 bases). Trimming took off 0 bases at V and 3 bases at J, with 6 bases between the two ends. Germline loops: CDR1 SGHRS, CDR2 YFSETQ. The CDR3 spans 13 residues. CDR3 loop: CASSLGTDYGYTF. The CDR3 DNA reads as TGCGCCAGCAGCTTGGGGACAGACTATGGCTACACCTTC.

In its sample, this clonotype was seen many times. The chain combines TRBV20-1 with TRBJ2-5; D not resolved. Germline V gene data show CDR1 as DFQATT and CDR2 as SNEGSKA (reference sequence). Trimming took off 6 bases at V and 3 bases at J, with 8 bases between the two ends. CDR3 length: 11 amino acids. The CDR3 loop reads CSASEEETQYF. For the CDR3, the DNA is TGCAGTGCGAGTGAGGAAGAGACCCAGTACTTC.

V usage is TRBV12-3 or TRBV12-4 and J usage is TRBJ1-2; tentatively, D is TRBD1 (5 bases). This CDR3 is built from 12 residues. The V and J ends lost 8 bases and 4 bases respectively, with 11 bases between them. As DNA, the CDR3 is TGTGCCAGCGTTAGGGGCAGCTATGGCTACACCTTC. Translated: CASVRGSYGYTF.

This clonotype was picked up many times. This rearrangement joins TRBV20-1 to TRBJ2-1, with TRBD2 identical over 9 bases. This CDR3 has 14 amino acids. V trimming: 2 bases; J trimming: 11 bases; junction bases outside the gene matches: 10. The germline V gene has CDR1 DFQATT and CDR2 SNEGSKA (reference sequence). The CDR3 sequence: CSARRLAELTQQFF. In DNA form, the CDR3 reads TGCAGTGCTAGAAGACTAGCGGAGCTTACACAGCAGTTCTTC.

This clonotype was recorded many times. The rearrangement joins TRBV28 to TRBJ2-3; tentatively, D is TRBD2 (7 bases). This CDR3 contains 16 residues. Trimming stripped 3 bases from V and 1 base from J, with 14 bases between. CDR1 MDHEN and CDR2 SYDVKM come from the germline V gene. CDR3 amino acids: CASSFGAGAGTDTQYF. CDR3 nucleotide sequence: TGTGCCAGCAGTTTTGGGGCGGGGGCAGGCACAGATACGCAGTATTTT.

This clonotype has a count of ten or more. In DNA form, the CDR3 reads TGCAGTGCTCACTCCGGACAGGGGGCTGGGGAGACCCAGTACTTC. Residues: CSAHSGQGAGETQYF. The rearrangement joins TRBV20-1 to TRBJ2-5, with 11 bases matching TRBD1. This CDR3 is 15 amino acids long. Trimming at V came to 5 bases and at J to 5 bases, leaving 10 bases not matched to a gene. From germline, CDR1 is DFQATT and CDR2 SNEGSKA (reference sequence).